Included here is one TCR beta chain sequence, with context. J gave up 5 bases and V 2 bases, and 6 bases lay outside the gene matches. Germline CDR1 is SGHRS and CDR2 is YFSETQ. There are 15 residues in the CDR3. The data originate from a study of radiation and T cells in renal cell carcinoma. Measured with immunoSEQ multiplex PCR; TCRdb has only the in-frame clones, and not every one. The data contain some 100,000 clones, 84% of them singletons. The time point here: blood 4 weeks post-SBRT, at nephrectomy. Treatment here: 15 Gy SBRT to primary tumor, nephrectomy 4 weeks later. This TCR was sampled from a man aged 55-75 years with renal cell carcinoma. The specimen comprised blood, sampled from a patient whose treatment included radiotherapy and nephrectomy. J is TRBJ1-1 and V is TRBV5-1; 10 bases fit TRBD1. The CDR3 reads CASSFPGQGWTEAFF. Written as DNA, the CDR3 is TGCGCCAGCAGCTTCCCGGGACAGGGGTGGACTGAAGCTTTCTTT.